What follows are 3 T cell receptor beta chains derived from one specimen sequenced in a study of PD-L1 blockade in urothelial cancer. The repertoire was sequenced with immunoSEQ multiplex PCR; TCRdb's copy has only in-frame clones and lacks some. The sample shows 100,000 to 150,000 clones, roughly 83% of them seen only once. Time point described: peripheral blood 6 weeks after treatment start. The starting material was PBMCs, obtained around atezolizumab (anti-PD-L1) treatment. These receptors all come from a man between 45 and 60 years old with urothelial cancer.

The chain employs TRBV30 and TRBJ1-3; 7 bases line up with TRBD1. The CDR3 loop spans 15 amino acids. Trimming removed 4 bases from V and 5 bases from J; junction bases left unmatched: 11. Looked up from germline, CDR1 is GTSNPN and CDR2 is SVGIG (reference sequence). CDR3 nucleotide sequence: TGTGCCTGGACCAGACAACTGACAGGGAGAAACACCATATATTTT. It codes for CAWTRQLTGRNTIYF.

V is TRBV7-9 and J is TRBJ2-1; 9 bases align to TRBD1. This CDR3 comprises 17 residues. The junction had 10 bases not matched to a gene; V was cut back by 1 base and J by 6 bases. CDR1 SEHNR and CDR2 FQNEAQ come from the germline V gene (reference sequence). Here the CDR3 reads CASSLVVVTGGFNEQFF. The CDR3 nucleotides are TGTGCCAGCAGCTTAGTGGTCGTGACAGGGGGATTCAATGAGCAGTTCTTC.

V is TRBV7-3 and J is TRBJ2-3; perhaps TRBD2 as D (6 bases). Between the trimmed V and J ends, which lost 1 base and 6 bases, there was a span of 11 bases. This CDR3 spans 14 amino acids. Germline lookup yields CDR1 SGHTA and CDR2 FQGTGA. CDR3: CASSLSGVSDTQYF. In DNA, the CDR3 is TGTGCCAGCAGCTTAAGCGGGGTTTCGGATACGCAGTATTTT.